Listed below are T cell receptor beta chains from one sample, sequenced in a study of CD8+ T cells in alopecia areata. The repertoire was sequenced with immunoSEQ multiplex PCR; TCRdb's copy has only in-frame clones and lacks some. The sample has approximately 200,000 clones; 55% to 70% are singletons. The source material was CD4+ T cells sorted from blood, sampled at week 4, from a patient treated with tofacitinib. All receptors come from a human donor with alopecia areata. Each CDR3 is given with its conserved first and last residue. A D gene is named only where the DNA matches it firmly. Expanded clones are given a class, and other clones once, few, many or no size at all.

clone_size j_call d_call v_call cdr3_aa cdr3_nt
. TRBJ1-2 TRBD1 TRBV6-6 CASSYSPGQGYGYTF TGTGCCAGCAGTTACTCTCCGGGACAGGGCTATGGCTACACCTTC
few TRBJ2-3 . TRBV2 CASSDPNTQYF TGTGCCAGCAGTGATCCAAATACGCAGTATTTT
. TRBJ1-2 . TRBV30 CAWTGFSNYGYTF TGTGCCTGGACCGGATTTAGCAACTATGGCTACACCTTC
. TRBJ1-1 . TRBV2 CASSDVVGNTEAFF TGTGCCAGCAGTGATGTCGTCGGAAACACTGAAGCTTTCTTT
. TRBJ1-5 TRBD1 TRBV6-1 CASSGDRGPNQPQHF TGTGCCAGCAGTGGTGACAGGGGCCCCAATCAGCCCCAGCATTTT
. TRBJ2-5 . TRBV29-1 CSVVGGRHQETQYF TGCAGCGTTGTAGGGGGGCGGCACCAAGAGACCCAGTACTTC
. TRBJ2-7 . TRBV11-2 CASSLAPVSAYEQYF TGTGCCAGCAGCTTAGCTCCGGTTTCGGCCTACGAGCAGTACTTC
. TRBJ1-1 TRBD1 TRBV5-1 CASGTELNTEAFF TGCGCCAGTGGGACAGAATTGAACACTGAAGCTTTCTTT
. TRBJ1-2 . TRBV7-9 CASSLQGAINYGYTF TGTGCCAGCAGCCTACAGGGTGCCATAAACTATGGCTACACCTTC
. TRBJ2-5 TRBD1 TRBV6-5 CASSFTGGGGETQYF TGTGCCAGCAGTTTCACAGGGGGAGGCGGGGAGACCCAGTACTTC
. TRBJ1-2 . TRBV23-1 CASSQSGPRYGYTF TGCGCCAGCAGTCAATCCGGGCCCAGATATGGCTACACCTTC